This TCR beta chain was identified during a study of blood T cell repertoires in COVID-19. Across the study: Donors in the United States, Italy and Spain gave samples during acute or convalescent COVID-19. PBMCs, B-cell-depleted T cells, or T cells provided the cDNA or gDNA that made up the material.

Germline V gene lookup returns CDR1 LNHDA and CDR2 SQIVND (reference sequence). V lost 1 base and J lost 1, with 9 bases in between. The CDR3 totals 15 residues. Authors' processing steps: Amplified reference gene primers provided the basis for estimating nucleated cell counts. Some clones are missing from TCRdb's copy, which holds only in-frame ones; the method was immunoSEQ multiplex PCR. The V and J calls and the clone size are those of that table, but D and trimming were determined from the DNA. This table holds about 300,000 clones, roughly 88% found once. Sequencing input: peripheral blood. The origin of this receptor is a woman aged 30 to 39 who had recovered from COVID-19. The chain employs TRBV19 and TRBJ2-3, with D hard to call. CDR3 sequence reads: CASSIGPRGTDTQYF. DNA for the CDR3: TGTGCCAGTAGTATAGGTCCCCGGGGCACAGATACGCAGTATTTT.